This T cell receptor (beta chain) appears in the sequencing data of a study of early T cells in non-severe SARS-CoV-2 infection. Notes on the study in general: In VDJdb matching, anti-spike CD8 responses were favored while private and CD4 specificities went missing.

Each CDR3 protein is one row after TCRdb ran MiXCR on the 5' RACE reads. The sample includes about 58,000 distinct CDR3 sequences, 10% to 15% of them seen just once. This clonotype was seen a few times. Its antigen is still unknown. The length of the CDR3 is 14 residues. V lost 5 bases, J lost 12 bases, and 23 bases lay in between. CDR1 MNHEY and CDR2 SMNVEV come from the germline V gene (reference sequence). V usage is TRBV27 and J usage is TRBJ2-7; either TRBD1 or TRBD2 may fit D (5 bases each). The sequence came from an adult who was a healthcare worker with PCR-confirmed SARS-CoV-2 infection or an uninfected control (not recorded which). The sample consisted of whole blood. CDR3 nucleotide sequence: TGTGCCAGCAGTCTCCAATCGGCCTGGTCTGGGACGTACTTC. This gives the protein CASSLQSAWSGTYF.